The entry that follows covers one TCR beta chain sequence. This entry is derived from a study of blood T cell repertoires in COVID-19. Study-wide context: Spain, Italy and the United States supplied samples that represented acute and convalescent COVID-19. PBMCs, B-cell-depleted T cells, or T cells were the source of the cDNA or gDNA that made up the material.

Looked up from germline, CDR1 is MNHEY and CDR2 is SMNVEV (reference sequence). The ends were cut back, 5 bases at V and 9 bases at J, with 10 bases in the middle. The CDR3 extends over 11 amino acids. Original analysis: Reference gene primers were amplified, and this amplification served to estimate nucleated cell counts. Sequenced by immunoSEQ multiplex PCR; TCRdb stores in-frame clones only, minus some. D and trimming come from the DNA, and the V and J calls and clone size come from that table. The table shows roughly 54,000 clones, with about 91% occurring only once. The source of this sequence is a woman in her fifties or sixties with active or convalescent COVID-19. The rearrangement uses TRBV27 and TRBJ1-1, with D uncertain. The specimen was peripheral blood. As DNA, the CDR3 is TGTGCCAGCAGTACTGAGGGTAAAGCTTTCTTT. Protein: CASSTEGKAFF.